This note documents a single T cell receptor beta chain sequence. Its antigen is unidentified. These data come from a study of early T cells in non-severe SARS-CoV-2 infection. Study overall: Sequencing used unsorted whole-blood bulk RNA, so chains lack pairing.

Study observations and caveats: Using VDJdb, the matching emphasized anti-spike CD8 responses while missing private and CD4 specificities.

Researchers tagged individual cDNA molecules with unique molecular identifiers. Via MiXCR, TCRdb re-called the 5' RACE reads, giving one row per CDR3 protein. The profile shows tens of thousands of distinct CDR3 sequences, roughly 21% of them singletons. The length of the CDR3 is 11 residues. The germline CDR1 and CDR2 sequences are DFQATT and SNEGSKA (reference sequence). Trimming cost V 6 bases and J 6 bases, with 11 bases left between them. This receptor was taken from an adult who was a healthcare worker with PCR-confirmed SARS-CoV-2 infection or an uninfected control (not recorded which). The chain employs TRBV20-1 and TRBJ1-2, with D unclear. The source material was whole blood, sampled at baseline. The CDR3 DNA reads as TGCAGTGCACCTAGCGGCGATGGCTACACCTTC. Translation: CSAPSGDGYTF.